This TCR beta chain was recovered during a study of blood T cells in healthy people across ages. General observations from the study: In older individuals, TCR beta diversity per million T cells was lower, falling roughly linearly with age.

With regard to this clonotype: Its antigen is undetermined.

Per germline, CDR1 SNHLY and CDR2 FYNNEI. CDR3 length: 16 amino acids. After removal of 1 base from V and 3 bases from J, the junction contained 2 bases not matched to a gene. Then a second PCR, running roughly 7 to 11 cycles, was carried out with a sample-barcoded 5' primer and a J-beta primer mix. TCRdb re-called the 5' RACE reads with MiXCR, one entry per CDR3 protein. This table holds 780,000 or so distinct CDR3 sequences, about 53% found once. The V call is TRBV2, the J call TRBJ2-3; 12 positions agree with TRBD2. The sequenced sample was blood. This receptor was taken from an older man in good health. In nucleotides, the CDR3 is TGTGCCAGCAGTGAAGAGCTAGCGGGAGGGACAGATACGCAGTATTTT. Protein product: CASSEELAGGTDTQYF.